The rows below give T cell receptor beta chains drawn from one sample of a study of beta chain features in type 1 diabetes. Data came from immunoSEQ multiplex PCR; TCRdb stores just in-frame clones and leaves some out. The sample includes around 500,000 clones, about 10% seen only once; the top ten take approximately 0.05%. The source material was naive CD4+ T cells from blood. The source is a woman aged 18-30 years in good health. The conserved cysteine and the conserved F or W are not part of the CDR3 here. D genes are given only for firm matches.

v_call d_call cdr3_aa
TRBV6-5 TRBD1 ASSYSGTGETQY
TRBV14 NA ASSQDLVRVDEQF
TRBV7-8 NA ASSLAVGAYGYT
TRBV19 NA ASISWAYTEAF
TRBV4-1 NA ASREQGRNTGELF
TRBV19 NA ASSMRAVSYEQY
TRBV29-1 NA SVAAEYEQY
TRBV2 TRBD1 ASRGGQGEQF
TRBV11-1 NA ASSLRLVLVGDEQF
TRBV7-3 TRBD1 ASSLTGGQGADTQY
TRBV10-3 NA AISEGAGPGNEQF
TRBV21-1 NA ASLPPTNEKLF
TRBV7-9 TRBD1 ASSTTPGQGRTEAF
TRBV5-1 TRBD1 ASSLDRGRIGLF
TRBV18 NA ASSPSGANVLT
TRBV20-1 NA SAGPNTEAF
TRBV2 NA ASSDPNPGELF
TRBV7-2 TRBD2 ASSTRGSGGASTDTQY
TRBV5-1 NA ASSLAGGNTIY
TRBV9 NA ASSIAEGFTDTQY
TRBV29-1 NA SAARDGQNTGELF
TRBV11-1 TRBD1 ASRPSGTGGSETQY
TRBV5-6 NA ASSPDLGPMNTEAF
TRBV25-1 TRBD1 ASSGAGTGANYGYT
TRBV7-2 NA ASSLAVETQY
TRBV18 TRBD1 ASSRDSTNTGELF
TRBV6-1 NA ASTQGLALH
TRBV7-7 NA ASNHPQGNYGYT
TRBV9 NA ASSVPSGANVLT
TRBV9 NA ASSADGPNEKLF
TRBV18 NA ASSGSGANVLT
TRBV30 NA AWTVGGTDTQY
TRBV4-2 NA ASSLDSGGELF
TRBV7-2 NA ASSSQSETSTDTQY
TRBV11-3 TRBD2 ASSRLAGGVDTQY
TRBV7-3 TRBD2 ASSLLALAGVNEQF
TRBV2 TRBD2 ASSAGGKNIQY
TRBV5-1 NA ASSLDQRSSSYEQY
TRBV5-1 TRBD2 ASSVGTSGGQETQY
TRBV7-2 NA ASSLTGNTGELF
TRBV7-2 NA ASSIEETQY
TRBV9 TRBD1 ASSGTGLGNSPLH
TRBV29-1 TRBD2 SVEGIAGSSYNEQF
TRBV15 NA ATSRDMQEEQY
TRBV9 NA ASSFDRPGTDTQY
TRBV25-1 NA ASRIRADNSPLH
TRBV4-3 TRBD1 ASSQAPRGLFYGYT
TRBV27 TRBD1 ASINLGTGGREQY
TRBV6-5 NA ASSYSYSQPQH
TRBV30 TRBD1 AWSAGQGLYGYT
TRBV5-1 TRBD1 ASSSTGKLDEKLF
TRBV4-3 NA ASSHLMGGIAKNIQY
TRBV14 TRBD1 ASSQTRGPSTDTQY
TRBV7-2 TRBD2 ASSLRLAGRPYEQY
TRBV10-3 NA AISSPPGGRQNEQF
TRBV2 NA ASGRETQY
TRBV7-2 NA ASSLAGTGANVLT
TRBV1 NA TSSQDREDSGANVLT
TRBV13 NA ASSFNQNIQY